What follows are 14 T cell receptor beta chains derived from one specimen sequenced in a study of read filtering for tumor transcriptome and immune sequencing. The library was built from about 400 ng RNA with molecular barcoded adaptors for alpha/delta and beta/gamma chains. One entry per CDR3 protein, called by TCRdb with MiXCR from the reads. The sample includes 50,000 or so distinct CDR3 sequences, about 12% of them seen just once. Input material: a population of CD138-negative cells sorted from bone marrow. The receptor source for this set is a donor aged 40 or over with multiple myeloma.

This clonotype was picked up many times. V gene TRBV7-6 combines with J gene TRBJ2-3; D possibly corresponds to TRBD2 (5 bases). Germline V gene sequence: CDR1 SGHVS, CDR2 FNYEAQ. The CDR3 totals 14 residues. The ends were cut back, 1 base at V and 5 bases at J, with 10 bases in the middle. The CDR3 DNA is TGTGCCAGCAGCTTAGAGCCCGCGGGAGATACGCAGTATTTT. Its translation is CASSLEPAGDTQYF.

This clonotype occurred many times. V gene TRBV2 combines with J gene TRBJ2-1; 10 bases are a match to TRBD1. Germline CDR1 reads SNHLY; CDR2 reads FYNNEI. This CDR3 is built from 14 residues. J gave up 7 bases and V 8 bases, and 8 bases lay outside the gene matches. The CDR3 nucleotides are TGTGCCAGCTTAGAGGGGACAGGGGTGAATGAGCAGTTCTTC. Its protein is CASLEGTGVNEQFF.

A remark on this clonotype: It is likely a read error: a sequence one base away is far more abundant. This rearrangement joins TRBV7-9 to TRBJ2-1; D not resolved. There are 16 residues in the CDR3. Germline values: CDR1 SEHNR, CDR2 FQNEAQ (reference sequence). V lost 5 bases and J 7 bases, leaving 21 bases between the germline ends. The chain's CDR3 is CASSKHATSDRNEQFF. CDR3 sequence (DNA): TGTGCCAGCAGCAAACATGCGACAAGTGATAGGAATGAGCAGTTCTTC.

Ten or more counts support this clonotype. The chain couples TRBV2 to TRBJ2-7, with D tentatively TRBD2 (6 bases). CDR3 length equals 13 residues. Trimming left V 7 bases short and J 4 bases short, with 14 bases between. CDR1 and CDR2 from the germline V gene are SNHLY and FYNNEI. The DNA for the CDR3 is TGTGCCAGCACGCGGGGCCCCAATTACGAGCAGTACTTC. This encodes CASTRGPNYEQYF.

This clonotype appeared many times. The rearrangement uses TRBV4-1 and TRBJ2-1; TRBD2 might be the D (6 bases). This CDR3 region has 15 residues. CDR1 and CDR2 from the germline V gene are MGHRA and YSYEKL. Deletions cut 3 bases from V and 5 bases from J, with 14 bases between. The CDR3 coding sequence is TGCGCCAGCAGCCACCTGGGGCGGGGAAACAATGAGCAGTTCTTC. Protein: CASSHLGRGNNEQFF.

The table lists this clonotype with many counts. The rearrangement uses TRBV4-3 and TRBJ2-3, with 8 bases matching TRBD2. Germline V lookup: CDR1 LGHNA, CDR2 YSLEER. Trimming took 0 bases from V and 6 from J; bases not matched to a gene: 8. The CDR3 runs to 16 residues. CDR3 loop: CASSQDTAGGRDTQYF. The CDR3 bases are TGCGCCAGCAGCCAAGATACGGCGGGAGGCCGGGATACGCAGTATTTT.

This clonotype was found many times. The chain employs TRBV29-1 and TRBJ2-1; D not resolved. This CDR3 has 14 amino acids. Trimming cost V 2 bases and J 4 bases, with 12 bases left between them. Germline V gene lookup returns CDR1 SQVTM and CDR2 ANQGSEA. The CDR3 sequence: CSVEWARHYNEQFF. In DNA form, the CDR3 reads TGCAGCGTTGAATGGGCGAGGCATTACAATGAGCAGTTCTTC.

There are many counts of this clonotype. The genes are TRBV5-1 and TRBJ1-3; 8 bases fit TRBD1. The CDR3 sequence is 16 residues long. The ends lost 2 bases at V and 1 base at J; junction bases unmatched: 5. Per the germline V gene, CDR1 is SGHRS and CDR2 is YFSETQ. In nucleotides, the CDR3 is TGCGCCAGCAGCTTTGACAGGGGAACGTCTGGAAACACCATATATTTT. This codes for CASSFDRGTSGNTIYF.

In this sample, this clonotype turned up many times. The rearrangement joins TRBV7-6 to TRBJ2-7, with 8 bases identical to TRBD2. Germline assignment: CDR1 SGHVS and CDR2 FNYEAQ. Trimming removed 1 base from V and 0 bases from J; junction bases left unmatched: 5. The CDR3 is made up of 16 amino acids. The CDR3 DNA reads TGTGCCAGCAGCTTAGAGGGCGGGAGGAACTCCTACGAGCAGTACTTC. Protein: CASSLEGGRNSYEQYF.

This clonotype was picked up a small number of times. This chain uses TRBV29-1 with TRBJ2-1; the D call may be TRBD1 or TRBD2 (5 bases each). V was shortened by 4 bases and J by 8 bases, with 12 bases between the two germline ends. Germline CDR1 is SQVTM and CDR2 is ANQGSEA. The CDR3 consists of 12 residues. The DNA for the CDR3 is TGCAGCGTTGGTCTGGGGACGGATGAGCAGTTCTTC. Its protein is CSVGLGTDEQFF.

This clonotype has at least ten counts. J is TRBJ1-1 and V is TRBV18; D gene unclear. CDR3 length equals 15 residues. Between the trimmed V and J ends, which lost 3 bases and 10 bases, there was a span of 21 bases. CDR1 and CDR2 from the germline V gene are KGHSH and LQKENI. Written as DNA, the CDR3 is TGTGCCAGCTCACCTTATTGGGGTGATACCTTGGGAGCTTTCTTT. It encodes CASSPYWGDTLGAFF.

Ten or more counts support this clonotype. The rearrangement links TRBV23-1 to TRBJ2-3; D may match TRBD1 or TRBD2 (5 bases each). Being an ORF, TRBV23-1 has a function that is uncertain. The CDR3 runs 15 residues. Between the trimmed V and J ends, which lost 2 bases and 1 base, there was a span of 10 bases. The CDR3 coding sequence is TGCGCCAGCAGTCAAAACGGGGCCCGCACAGATACGCAGTATTTT. Amino acids: CASSQNGARTDTQYF.

This clonotype was observed many times. The chain recombines TRBV19 with TRBJ1-2; 7 nucleotides agree with TRBD1. Germline CDR1 is LNHDA and CDR2 is SQIVND (reference sequence). V lost 5 bases, J lost 8 bases, and 11 bases stayed unmatched. The CDR3 extends over 14 amino acids. The CDR3 nucleotides are TGTGCCAGTAGTTGGGACAGTGACTATGGCGGCTACACCTTC. Residues: CASSWDSDYGGYTF.

A word on this clonotype: A much larger clone lies one base from this, so it may be a read error. The V gene is TRBV24-1, the J gene TRBJ2-1; D gene unclear. Germline assignment: CDR1 KGHDR and CDR2 SFDVKD. The CDR3 contains 13 residues. The CDR3 DNA reads as TGTGCCACCAGTGACCCTACCTACAATGGGCAGTTCTTC. Translated: CATSDPTYNGQFF.